Shown below are 11 T cell receptor beta chains from a single sample sequenced in a study of blood T cells in healthy people across ages. Primers used in a second PCR of about 6 to 11 cycles were a sample-barcoded 5' primer and a J-beta primer mix. One entry per CDR3 protein results from TCRdb running MiXCR on the 5' RACE reads. The data show about 800,000 distinct CDR3 sequences, 58% seen once. The sequencing input was blood. These receptors were obtained from a man aged 30-40 years in good health.

This clonotype was found once. The rearrangement uses TRBV9 and TRBJ2-5; D is possibly TRBD1 or TRBD2 (5 bases each). This CDR3 is 16 amino acids long. The germline V and J ends were trimmed by 4 bases and 0 bases, with 16 bases remaining between them. From germline, CDR1 is SGDLS and CDR2 YYNGEE. The CDR3 nucleotides are TGTGCCAGCAGCTTTACTACCGGGACCCACCAAGAGACCCAGTACTTC. It translates to CASSFTTGTHQETQYF.

The chain employs TRBV5-1 and TRBJ2-7; perhaps D is TRBD1 or TRBD2 (5 bases each). Deletions cut 5 bases from V and 3 bases from J, with 12 bases between. This CDR3 has 13 amino acids. Per germline, CDR1 SGHRS and CDR2 YFSETQ. The CDR3 coding sequence is TGCGCCAGCAGAAACGGGGCGTACTACGAGCAGTACTTC. Amino acid sequence: CASRNGAYYEQYF. Full variable domain (remainder filled in from reference TRBV5-1 and TRBJ2-7): KAGVTQTPRYLIKTRGQQVTLSCSPISGHRSVSWYQQTPGQGLQFLFEYFSETQRNKGNFPGRFSGRQFSNSRSEMNVSTLELGDSALYLCASRNGAYYEQYFGPGTRLTVT.

The rearrangement joins TRBV6-5 to TRBJ2-1; 9 bases fit TRBD1. The J call may be faulty, since TRBJ2-7 better matches the DNA end. CDR1 is MNHEY and CDR2 is SVGAGI in the germline V gene. This CDR3 contains 14 residues. As DNA, the CDR3 is TGTGCCAGCAGACCGTCGGGACAGGGCCTCGAGCAGTACTTC. Its protein is CASRPSGQGLEQYF.

The sample holds a few counts of this clonotype. This chain joins TRBV21-1 and TRBJ2-5. TRBV21-1 is a pseudogene. The CDR3 covers 13 residues. CDR3 protein: CASNFSHAETQYF. CDR3 DNA sequence: TGTGCCAGCAACTTTTCTCACGCAGAGACCCAGTACTTC.

J is TRBJ2-7 and V is TRBV20-1; maybe TRBD2 (5 bases). V gave up 5 bases and J gave up 3 bases, with 17 bases separating them. This CDR3 spans 14 amino acids. CDR1 is DFQATT and CDR2 is SNEGSKA in the germline V gene (reference sequence). The chain's CDR3 is CSAPRPEGYYEQYF. CDR3 DNA: TGCAGTGCTCCCAGACCCGAGGGCTACTACGAGCAGTACTTC.

In this sample, this clonotype turned up a few times. CDR3 bases: TGTGCCATCAGTAACCCCCCGGGCCTCCAAGAGACCCAGTACTTC. Translated: CAISNPPGLQETQYF. The chain combines TRBV10-3 with TRBJ2-5, with no clear D. This CDR3 has 15 amino acids. V was pared by 5 bases and J by 1 base, with 14 bases between. Germline assignment: CDR1 ENHRY and CDR2 SYGVKD.

The chain carries TRBV20-1 and TRBJ2-3, with D perhaps TRBD2 (6 bases). CDR1 and CDR2 from the germline V gene are DFQATT and SNEGSKA (reference sequence). The ends were cut back, 6 bases at V and 2 bases at J, with 12 bases in the middle. This CDR3 has 13 residues. CDR3: CSAAGEDTDTQYF. In DNA form, the CDR3 reads TGCAGTGCGGCTGGGGAGGACACAGATACGCAGTATTTT.

The genes are TRBV12-3 or TRBV12-4 and TRBJ2-7; tentative D call: TRBD2 (6 bases). V lost 3 bases, J lost 3 bases, and 12 bases lay in between. The CDR3 is made up of 14 amino acids. The CDR3 sequence: CASSFSGVVYEQYF. DNA of the CDR3: TGTGCCAGCAGTTTCTCGGGAGTCGTCTACGAGCAGTACTTC.

A word on this clonotype: With a much larger clone just one base away, this may be a read error. The genes are TRBV9 and TRBJ2-1; D might be TRBD2 (5 bases). This CDR3 comprises 14 residues. CDR1 and CDR2 (germline): SGDLS, YYNGEE. CDR3 region: CASSVRWEYKEQFF. Here the CDR3 DNA reads TGTGCCAGCAGCGTAAGATGGGAGTACAAGGAGCAGTTCTTC.

The CDR3 coding sequence is TGCGCCAGCTCCGGGCAAAGCCTGGATACGCAGTATTTT. Encoded protein: CASSGQSLDTQYF. The J gene is TRBJ2-3, the V gene TRBV5-1, with D unresolved. Trimming shortened V by 7 bases and J by 6 bases, and 15 bases separated the two germline ends. Germline CDR1 reads SGHRS; CDR2 reads YFSETQ. CDR3 length equals 13 residues. The full variable domain, with the rest looked up from reference TRBV5-1 and TRBJ2-3, is KAGVTQTPRYLIKTRGQQVTLSCSPISGHRSVSWYQQTPGQGLQFLFEYFSETQRNKGNFPGRFSGRQFSNSRSEMNVSTLELGDSALYLCASSGQSLDTQYFGPGTRLTVL.

V usage is TRBV12-3 or TRBV12-4 and J usage is TRBJ2-3, with D possibly being TRBD2 (6 bases). The CDR3 has 15 amino acids. Trimming pared 2 bases from V and 4 bases from J, leaving 13 bases between. As DNA, the CDR3 is TGTGCCAGCAGTTTATTTGCTGGGAGGTCAGATACGCAGTATTTT. The encoded protein is CASSLFAGRSDTQYF.